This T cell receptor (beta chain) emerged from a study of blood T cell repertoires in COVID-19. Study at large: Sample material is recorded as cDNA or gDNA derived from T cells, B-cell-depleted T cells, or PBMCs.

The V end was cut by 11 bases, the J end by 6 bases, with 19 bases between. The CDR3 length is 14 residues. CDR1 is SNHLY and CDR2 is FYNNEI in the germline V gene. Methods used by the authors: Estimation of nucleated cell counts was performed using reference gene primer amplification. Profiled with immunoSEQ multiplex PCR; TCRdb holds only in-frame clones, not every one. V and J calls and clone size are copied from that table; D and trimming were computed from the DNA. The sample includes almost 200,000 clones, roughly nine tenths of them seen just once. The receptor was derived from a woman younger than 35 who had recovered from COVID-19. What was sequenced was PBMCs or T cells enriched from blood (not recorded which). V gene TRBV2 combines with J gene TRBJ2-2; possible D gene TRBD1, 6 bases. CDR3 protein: CAGLTGSGPGELFF. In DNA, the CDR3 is TGTGCCGGACTCACAGGGTCCGGCCCCGGGGAGCTGTTTTTT.